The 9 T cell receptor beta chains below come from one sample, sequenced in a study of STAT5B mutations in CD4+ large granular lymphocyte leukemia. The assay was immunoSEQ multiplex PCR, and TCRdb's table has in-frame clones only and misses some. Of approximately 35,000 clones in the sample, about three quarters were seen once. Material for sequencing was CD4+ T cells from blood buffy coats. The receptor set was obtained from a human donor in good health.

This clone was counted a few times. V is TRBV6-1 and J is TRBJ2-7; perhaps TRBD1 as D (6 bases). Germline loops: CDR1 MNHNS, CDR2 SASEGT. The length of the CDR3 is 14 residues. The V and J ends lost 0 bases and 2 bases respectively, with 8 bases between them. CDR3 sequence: CASSEARGPYEQYF. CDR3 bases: TGTGCCAGCAGTGAAGCCAGGGGCCCCTACGAGCAGTACTTC.

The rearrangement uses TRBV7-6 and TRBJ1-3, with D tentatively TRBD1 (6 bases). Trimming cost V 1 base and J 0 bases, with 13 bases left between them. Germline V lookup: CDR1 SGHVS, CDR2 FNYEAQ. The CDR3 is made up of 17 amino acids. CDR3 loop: CASSLGVQGYSGNTIYF. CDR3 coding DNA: TGTGCCAGCAGCTTAGGGGTACAGGGTTACTCTGGAAACACCATATATTTT. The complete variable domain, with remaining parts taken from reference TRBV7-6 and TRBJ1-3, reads GAGVSQSPRYKVTKRGQDVALRCDPISGHVSLYWYRQALGQGPEFLTYFNYEAQQDKSGLPNDRFSAERPEGSISTLTIQRTEQRDSAMYRCASSLGVQGYSGNTIYFGEGSWLTVV.

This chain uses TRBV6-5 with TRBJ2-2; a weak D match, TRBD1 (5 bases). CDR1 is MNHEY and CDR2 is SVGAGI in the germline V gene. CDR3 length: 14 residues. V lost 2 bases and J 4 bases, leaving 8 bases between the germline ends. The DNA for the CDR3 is TGTGCCAGCAGTTACACCCAGGGCACCGGGGAGCTGTTTTTT. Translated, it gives CASSYTQGTGELFF.

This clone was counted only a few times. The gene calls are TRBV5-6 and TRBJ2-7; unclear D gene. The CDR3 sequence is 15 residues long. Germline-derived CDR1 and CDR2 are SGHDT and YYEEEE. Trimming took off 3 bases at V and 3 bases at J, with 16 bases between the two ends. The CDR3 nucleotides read TGTGCCAGCAGCTACCTATCGACGGCGGTCTACGAGCAGTACTTC. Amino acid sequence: CASSYLSTAVYEQYF.

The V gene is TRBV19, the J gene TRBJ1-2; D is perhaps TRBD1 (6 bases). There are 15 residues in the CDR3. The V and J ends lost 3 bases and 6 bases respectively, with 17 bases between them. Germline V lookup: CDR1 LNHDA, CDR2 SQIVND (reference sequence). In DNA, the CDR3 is TGTGCCAGTAGTATCCAACAGGGCCTTCCCGATGGCTACACCTTC. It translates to CASSIQQGLPDGYTF.

The CDR3 DNA is TGTGCCTGGAGTGAGGAGGGACAGGGATACAATGAGCAGTTCTTC. Its translation: CAWSEEGQGYNEQFF. V usage is TRBV30 and J usage is TRBJ2-1; 9 nucleotides match TRBD1. CDR1 is GTSNPN, CDR2 SVGIG, per germline (reference sequence). The CDR3 covers 15 residues. V was clipped by 1 base and J by 4 bases; unmatched bases: 5. Together with reference TRBV30 and TRBJ2-1, the CDR3 gives the full variable domain: SQTIHQWPATLVQPVGSPLSLECTVEGTSNPNLYWYRQAAGRGLQLLFYSVGIGQISSEVPQNLSASRPQDRQFILSSKKLLLSDSGFYLCAWSEEGQGYNEQFFGPGTRLTVL.

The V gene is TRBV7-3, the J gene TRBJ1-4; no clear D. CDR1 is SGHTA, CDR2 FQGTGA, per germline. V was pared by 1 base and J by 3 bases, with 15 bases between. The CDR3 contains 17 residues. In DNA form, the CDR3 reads TGTGCCAGCAGCTTAATTGGGTACTCAGGCTCTAATGAAAAACTGTTTTTT. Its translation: CASSLIGYSGSNEKLFF.

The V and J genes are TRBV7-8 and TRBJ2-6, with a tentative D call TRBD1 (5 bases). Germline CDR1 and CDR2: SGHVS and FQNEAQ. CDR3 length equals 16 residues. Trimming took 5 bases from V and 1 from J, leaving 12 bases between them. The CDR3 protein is CASSQRQRSGANVLTF. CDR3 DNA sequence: TGTGCCAGCAGCCAGAGACAGAGATCTGGGGCCAACGTCCTGACTTTC.

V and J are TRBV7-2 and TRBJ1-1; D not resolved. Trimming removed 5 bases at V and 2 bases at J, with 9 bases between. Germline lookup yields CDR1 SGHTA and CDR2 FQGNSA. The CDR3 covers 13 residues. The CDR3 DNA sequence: TGTGCCAGCAGCCGCGACGTAAACACTGAAGCTTTCTTT. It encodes CASSRDVNTEAFF.